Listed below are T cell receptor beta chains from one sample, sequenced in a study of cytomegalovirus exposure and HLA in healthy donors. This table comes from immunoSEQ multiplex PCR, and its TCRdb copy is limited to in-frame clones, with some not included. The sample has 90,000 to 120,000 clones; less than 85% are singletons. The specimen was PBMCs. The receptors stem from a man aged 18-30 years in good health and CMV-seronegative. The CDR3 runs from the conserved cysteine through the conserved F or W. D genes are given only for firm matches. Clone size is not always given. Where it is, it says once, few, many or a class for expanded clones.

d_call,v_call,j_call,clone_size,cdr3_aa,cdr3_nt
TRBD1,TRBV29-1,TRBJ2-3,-,CSVRQGAGDTQYF,TGCAGCGTAAGACAGGGGGCAGGAGATACGCAGTATTTT
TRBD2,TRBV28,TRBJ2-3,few,CASSLTSGGIDTQYF,TGTGCCAGCAGTCTGACTAGCGGGGGGATAGATACGCAGTATTTT
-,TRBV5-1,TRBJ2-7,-,CASSLGRFAYEQYF,TGCGCCAGCAGCTTGGGCCGATTCGCCTACGAGCAGTACTTC
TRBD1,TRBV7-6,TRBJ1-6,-,CASSPVDRASSYNSPLHF,TGTGCCAGCAGCCCGGTAGACAGGGCGAGCTCCTATAATTCACCCCTCCACTTT
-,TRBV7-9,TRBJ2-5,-,CASSQQETQYF,TGTGCCAGCAGTCAGCAAGAGACCCAGTACTTC
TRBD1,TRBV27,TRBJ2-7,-,CASRTGTVRYEQYF,TGTGCCAGCAGAACCGGGACAGTCAGATACGAGCAGTACTTC
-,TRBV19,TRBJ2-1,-,CASSRGSKAGSLSSYNEQFF,TGTGCCAGCAGCAGGGGATCCAAGGCGGGCAGCCTAAGCTCCTACAATGAGCAGTTCTTC
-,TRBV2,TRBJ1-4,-,CASSERGLKLFF,TGTGCCAGCAGTGAGAGAGGGCTAAAACTGTTTTTT
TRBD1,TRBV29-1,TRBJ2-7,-,CSVEGTGVHEQYF,TGCAGCGTTGAAGGGACAGGGGTCCACGAGCAGTACTTC
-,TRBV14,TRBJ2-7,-,CASSQVLGGSYEQYF,TGTGCCAGCAGCCAGGTACTGGGGGGCTCCTACGAGCAGTACTTC
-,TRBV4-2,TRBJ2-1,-,CASSFNNEQFF,TGTGCCAGCAGCTTCAACAATGAGCAGTTCTTC
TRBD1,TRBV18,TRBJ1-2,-,CASSPAGDSYGYTF,TGTGCCAGCTCACCTGCCGGGGACAGCTATGGCTACACCTTC
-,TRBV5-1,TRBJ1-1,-,CASSPRGVNTEAFF,TGCGCCAGCAGCCCCCGAGGAGTGAACACTGAAGCTTTCTTT
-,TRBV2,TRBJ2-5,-,CASEPPGGEETQYF,TGTGCCAGCGAGCCCCCCGGCGGTGAAGAGACCCAGTACTTC
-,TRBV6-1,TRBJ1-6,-,CASSRQLADSPLHF,TGTGCCAGCAGTAGACAGCTGGCGGATTCACCCCTCCACTTT
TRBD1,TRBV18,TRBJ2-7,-,CASFPGTGPYEQYF,TGTGCCAGCTTCCCCGGGACAGGGCCCTACGAGCAGTACTTC
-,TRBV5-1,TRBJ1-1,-,CASSLNSEAFF,TGCGCCAGCAGCTTGAACAGCGAAGCTTTCTTT
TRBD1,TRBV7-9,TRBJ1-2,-,CASSTTTGQSNYGYPF,TGTGCCAGCAGCACTACCACGGGACAGTCTAACTATGGCTACCCCTTC
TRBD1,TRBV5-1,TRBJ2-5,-,CASSLGGGGQGKTQYF,TGCGCCAGCAGCTTGGGCGGCGGGGGACAGGGGAAGACCCAGTACTTC
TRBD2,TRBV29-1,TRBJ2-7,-,CSVESVRGEYF,TGCAGCGTTGAATCGGTCCGGGGGGAGTACTTC
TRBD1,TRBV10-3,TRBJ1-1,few,CAISLDRDTEAFF,TGTGCCATCAGCCTGGACAGGGACACTGAAGCTTTCTTT
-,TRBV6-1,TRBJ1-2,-,CASSAGTLTGGYTF,TGTGCCAGCAGTGCTGGGACACTAACGGGTGGCTACACCTTC
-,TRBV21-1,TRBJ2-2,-,CASSHKGQDTGELFF,TGTGCCAGCAGCCATAAGGGACAAGACACCGGGGAGCTGTTTTTT
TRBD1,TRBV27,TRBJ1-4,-,CASSFRDRDEKLFF,TGTGCCAGCAGTTTCCGGGACAGGGATGAAAAACTGTTTTTT
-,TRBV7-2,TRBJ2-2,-,CASSLGLNTGELFF,TGTGCCAGCAGCTTAGGTCTAAACACCGGGGAGCTGTTTTTT
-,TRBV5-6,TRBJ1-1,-,CASSPFRYNTEAFF,TGTGCCAGCAGCCCTTTTCGGTATAACACTGAAGCTTTCTTT
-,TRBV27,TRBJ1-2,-,CASSTTGNFYGYTF,TGTGCCAGCAGTACGACAGGAAACTTCTATGGCTACACCTTC
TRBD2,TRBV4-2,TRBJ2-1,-,CASSVQLAGGPEQFF,TGTGCCAGCAGCGTGCAACTAGCGGGGGGGCCTGAGCAGTTCTTC
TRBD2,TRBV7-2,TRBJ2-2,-,CASSLVGSGATGELFF,TGTGCCAGCAGCTTAGTTGGTAGCGGGGCCACCGGGGAGCTGTTTTTT
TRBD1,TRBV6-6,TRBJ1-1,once,CASRYRGRNTEAFF,TGTGCCAGCAGGTACAGGGGTCGGAACACTGAAGCTTTCTTT
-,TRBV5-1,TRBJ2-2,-,CASSPQQGQGGELFF,TGCGCCAGCAGCCCGCAGCAAGGCCAGGGTGGGGAGCTGTTTTTT
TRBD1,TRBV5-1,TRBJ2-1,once,CASSLDRVGEQFF,TGCGCCAGCAGTTTAGACAGGGTCGGTGAGCAGTTCTTC
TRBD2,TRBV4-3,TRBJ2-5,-,CASSQDRRGTSVVGTQYF,TGCGCCAGCAGCCAAGACCGAAGGGGGACTAGCGTAGTGGGGACCCAGTACTTC
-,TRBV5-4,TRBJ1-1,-,CASSAQGKAFF,TGTGCCAGCAGCGCGCAGGGAAAAGCTTTCTTT
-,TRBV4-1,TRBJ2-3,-,CASSQAHTDTQYF,TGCGCCAGCAGCCAAGCCCACACAGATACGCAGTATTTT
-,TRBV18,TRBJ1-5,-,CASSLDRTVYSNQPQHF,TGTGCCAGCTCACTGGACCGGACAGTGTATAGCAATCAGCCCCAGCATTTT
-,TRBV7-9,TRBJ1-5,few,CASSLGGEQPQHF,TGTGCCAGCAGCCTGGGGGGGGAGCAGCCCCAGCATTTT
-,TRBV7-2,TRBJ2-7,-,CASSPFWASEQYF,TGTGCCAGCAGCCCATTCTGGGCCAGCGAGCAGTACTTC
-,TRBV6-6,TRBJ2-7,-,CASSGSSGAYEQYF,TGTGCCAGCAGTGGGTCGAGCGGAGCCTACGAGCAGTACTTC
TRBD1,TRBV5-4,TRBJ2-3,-,CASSLAAGTGTDTQYF,TGTGCCAGCAGCTTGGCTGCCGGGACAGGGACAGATACGCAGTATTTT
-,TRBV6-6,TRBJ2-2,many,CASRGQFTGELFF,TGTGCCAGCAGGGGACAATTCACCGGGGAGCTGTTTTTT
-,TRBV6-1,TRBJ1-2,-,CASSDSLGSVEGDYGYTF,TGTGCCAGCAGTGATAGTTTGGGCAGCGTAGAGGGAGACTATGGCTACACCTTC
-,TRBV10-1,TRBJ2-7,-,CASSPQGFAGQYF,TGCGCCAGTTCCCCCCAGGGGTTCGCGGGGCAGTACTTC
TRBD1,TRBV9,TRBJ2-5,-,CASSAGQGKETQYF,TGTGCCAGCAGCGCCGGACAGGGGAAAGAGACCCAGTACTTC
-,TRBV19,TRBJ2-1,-,CASTQLGVFTYNEQFF,TGTGCCAGTACCCAACTCGGAGTTTTCACCTACAATGAGCAGTTCTTC
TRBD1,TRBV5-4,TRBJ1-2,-,CASSRGLEAGGYGYTF,TGTGCCAGCAGCCGGGGCCTTGAGGCAGGGGGCTATGGCTACACCTTC
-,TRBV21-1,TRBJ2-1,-,CASSKESGGEQFF,TGTGCCAGCAGCAAAGAGTCAGGGGGTGAGCAGTTCTTC
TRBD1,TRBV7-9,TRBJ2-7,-,CSSSHPGQTPYEQYF,TGTTCCAGCAGCCACCCGGGACAGACCCCCTACGAGCAGTACTTC
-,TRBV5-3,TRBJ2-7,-,CARTLSCGAPLMEQYF,TGTGCCAGAACGCTTAGTTGCGGGGCTCCCCTGATGGAGCAGTACTTC
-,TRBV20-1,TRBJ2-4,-,CSATRGQFQYF,TGCAGTGCTACCCGAGGACAGTTTCAGTACTTC
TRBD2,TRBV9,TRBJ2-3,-,CASSVTSGGTDTQYF,TGTGCCAGCAGCGTAACTAGCGGGGGAACAGATACGCAGTATTTT
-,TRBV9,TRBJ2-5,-,CASSVGGGTTQYF,TGTGCCAGCAGCGTAGGTGGGGGGACGACCCAGTACTTC
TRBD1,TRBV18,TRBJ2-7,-,CASSPLTGAYEQYF,TGTGCCAGCTCACCACTGACAGGGGCCTACGAGCAGTACTTC
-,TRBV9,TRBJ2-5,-,CASSVSASAGSQTQYF,TGTGCCAGCAGCGTATCGGCTAGCGCGGGGTCACAGACCCAGTACTTC
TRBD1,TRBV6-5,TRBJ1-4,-,CASRPPGQGFEKLFF,TGTGCCAGCAGGCCCCCTGGACAGGGGTTTGAAAAACTGTTTTTT
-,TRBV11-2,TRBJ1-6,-,CASSLDQANSPLHF,TGTGCCAGCAGCTTAGATCAGGCGAATTCACCCCTCCACTTT
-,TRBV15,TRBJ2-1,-,CATSRHRQQSAYNEQFF,TGTGCCACCAGCAGACATCGACAGCAATCCGCCTACAATGAGCAGTTCTTC
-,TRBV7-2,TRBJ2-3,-,CASSFPPNTQYF,TGTGCCAGCAGCTTCCCCCCTAATACGCAGTATTTT